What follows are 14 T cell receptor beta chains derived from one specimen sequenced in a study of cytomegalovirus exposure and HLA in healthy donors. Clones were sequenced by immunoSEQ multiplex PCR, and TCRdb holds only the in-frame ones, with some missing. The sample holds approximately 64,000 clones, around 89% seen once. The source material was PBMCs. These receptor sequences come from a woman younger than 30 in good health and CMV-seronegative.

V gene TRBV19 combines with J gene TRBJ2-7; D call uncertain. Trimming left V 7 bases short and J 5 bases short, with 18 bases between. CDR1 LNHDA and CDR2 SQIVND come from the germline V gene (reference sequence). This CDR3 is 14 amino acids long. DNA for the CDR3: TGTGCCAGTATGTCGAGGCAGACGAGCGACGAGCAGTACTTC. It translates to CASMSRQTSDEQYF.

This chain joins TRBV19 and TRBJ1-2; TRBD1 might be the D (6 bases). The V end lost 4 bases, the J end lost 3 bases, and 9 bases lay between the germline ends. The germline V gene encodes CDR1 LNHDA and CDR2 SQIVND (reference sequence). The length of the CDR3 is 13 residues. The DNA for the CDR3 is TGTGCCAGTAGTAGAAACAGGGACTATGGCTACACCTTC. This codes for CASSRNRDYGYTF.

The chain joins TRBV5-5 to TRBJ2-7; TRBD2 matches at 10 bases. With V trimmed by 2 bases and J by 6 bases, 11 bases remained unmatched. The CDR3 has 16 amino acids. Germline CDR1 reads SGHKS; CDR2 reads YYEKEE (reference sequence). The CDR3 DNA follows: TGTGCCAGCAGCTTTTACAGCGGGGGGGCCCCTGGCGAGCAGTACTTC. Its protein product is CASSFYSGGAPGEQYF.

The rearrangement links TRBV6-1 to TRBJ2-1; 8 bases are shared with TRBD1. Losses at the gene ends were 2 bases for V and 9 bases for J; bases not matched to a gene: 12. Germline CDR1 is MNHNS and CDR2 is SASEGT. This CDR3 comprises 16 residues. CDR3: CASSENLVVQGVEQFF. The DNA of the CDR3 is TGTGCCAGCAGTGAAAATTTAGTTGTACAGGGGGTTGAGCAGTTCTTC.

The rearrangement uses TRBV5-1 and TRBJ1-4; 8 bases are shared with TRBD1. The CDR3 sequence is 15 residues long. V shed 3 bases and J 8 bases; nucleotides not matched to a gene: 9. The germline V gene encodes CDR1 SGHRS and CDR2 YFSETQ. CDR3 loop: CASSSWTGSEEKLFF. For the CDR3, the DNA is TGCGCCAGCAGCTCATGGACAGGGTCGGAGGAAAAACTGTTTTTT.

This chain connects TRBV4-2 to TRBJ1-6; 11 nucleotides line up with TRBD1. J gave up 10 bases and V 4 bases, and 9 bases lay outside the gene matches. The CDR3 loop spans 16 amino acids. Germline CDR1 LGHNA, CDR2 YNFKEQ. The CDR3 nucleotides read TGTGCCAGCAGCCGGAACGTGGGACAGGGGGAATCACCCCTCCACTTT. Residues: CASSRNVGQGESPLHF.

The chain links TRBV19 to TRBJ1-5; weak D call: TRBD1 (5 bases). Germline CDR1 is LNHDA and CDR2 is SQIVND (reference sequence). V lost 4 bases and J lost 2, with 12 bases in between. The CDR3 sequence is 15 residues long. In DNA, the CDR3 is TGTGCCAGTAGTACCCCTGGCAGGGGCAATCAGCCCCAGCATTTT. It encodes CASSTPGRGNQPQHF.

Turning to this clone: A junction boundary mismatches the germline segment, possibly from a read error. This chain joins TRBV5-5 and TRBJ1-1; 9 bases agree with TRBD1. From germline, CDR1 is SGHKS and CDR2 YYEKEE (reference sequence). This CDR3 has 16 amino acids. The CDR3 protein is CASRLGTGRGNTEAFF. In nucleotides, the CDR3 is TGTGCCAGCAGGTTGGGGACAGGGCGAGGGAACACTGAAGCTTTCTTT.

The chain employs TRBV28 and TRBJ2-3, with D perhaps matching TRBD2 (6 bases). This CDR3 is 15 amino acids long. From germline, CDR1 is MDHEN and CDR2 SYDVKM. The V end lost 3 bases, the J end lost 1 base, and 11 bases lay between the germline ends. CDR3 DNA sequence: TGTGCCAGCAGTTTGGGCGGGACCCGCACAGATACGCAGTATTTT. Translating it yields CASSLGGTRTDTQYF.

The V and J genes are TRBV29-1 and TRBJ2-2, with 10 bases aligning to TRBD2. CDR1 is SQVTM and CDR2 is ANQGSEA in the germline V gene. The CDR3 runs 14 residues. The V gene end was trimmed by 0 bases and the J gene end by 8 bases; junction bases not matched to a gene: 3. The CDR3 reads CSVEELAGWGELFF. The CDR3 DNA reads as TGCAGCGTTGAAGAACTAGCGGGGTGGGGGGAGCTGTTTTTT.

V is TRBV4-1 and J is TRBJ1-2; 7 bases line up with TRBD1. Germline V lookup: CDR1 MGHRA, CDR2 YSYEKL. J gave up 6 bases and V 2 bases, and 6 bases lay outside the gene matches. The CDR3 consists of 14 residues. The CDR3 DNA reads TGCGCCAGCAGCCAACTGACAGGACAGGATGGCTACACCTTC. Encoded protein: CASSQLTGQDGYTF.

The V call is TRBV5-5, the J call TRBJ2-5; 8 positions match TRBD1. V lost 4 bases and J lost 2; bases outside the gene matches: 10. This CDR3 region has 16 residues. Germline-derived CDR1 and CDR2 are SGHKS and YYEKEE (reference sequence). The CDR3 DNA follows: TGTGCCAGCAGCCAAACGGACAGGGTTGGGCAAGAGACCCAGTACTTC. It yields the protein CASSQTDRVGQETQYF.

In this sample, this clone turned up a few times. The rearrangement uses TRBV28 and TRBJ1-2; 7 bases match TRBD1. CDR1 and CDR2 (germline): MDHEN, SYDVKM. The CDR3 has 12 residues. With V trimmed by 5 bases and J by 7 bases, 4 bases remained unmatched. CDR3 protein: CASSGDRAGYTF. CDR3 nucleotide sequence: TGTGCCAGCAGTGGCGACAGGGCTGGCTACACCTTC.

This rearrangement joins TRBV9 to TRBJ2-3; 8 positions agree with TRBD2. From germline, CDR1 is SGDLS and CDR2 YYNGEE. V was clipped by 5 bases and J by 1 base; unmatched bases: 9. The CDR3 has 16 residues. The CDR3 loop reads CASRPPTAGGTDTQYF. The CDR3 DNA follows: TGTGCCAGCAGACCCCCGACAGCGGGGGGCACAGATACGCAGTATTTT.